A selection of T cell receptor beta chains follows, all from one sample in a study of blood T cell repertoires in COVID-19. Using immunoSEQ multiplex PCR, the repertoire was profiled, and TCRdb retains in-frame clones only, with some absent. The sample contains about 240,000 clones, around 90% of which appear only once. The sequenced material came from peripheral blood. These receptor sequences come from a woman aged 30 to 39 with acute or convalescent COVID-19. Both conserved end residues are trimmed from each CDR3. Clone size is shown for a subset of rows, as once, few, many or a class of expanded clone.

abundance	len	j_gene	v_gene	CDR3aa
.	14	TRBJ2-7	TRBV4-2	ASSPTDRGPFYEQY
.	9	TRBJ2-1	TRBV20-1	SAPLLNEQF
.	11	TRBJ2-7	TRBV29-1	SVEYETSYEQY
.	13	TRBJ1-5	TRBV6-2/TRBV6-3	ASSWFGRGDQPQH
.	12	TRBJ2-1	TRBV6-5	ASHRGGSFNEQF
.	10	TRBJ2-7	TRBV30	AWTGSSYEQY
.	15	TRBJ2-1	TRBV21-1	ASTIPLVRGRKNEQF
.	13	TRBJ1-3	TRBV6-1	ASSESRGSGNTIY
once	16	TRBJ1-4	TRBV5-5	ASSVAREQGGVNEKLF
.	12	TRBJ2-3	TRBV6-5	ASSYERVTDTQY
.	11	TRBJ2-5	TRBV4-3	ASSQLAGSRLY
.	12	TRBJ2-1	TRBV21-1	ASRPPTTNNEQF
.	11	TRBJ1-5	TRBV4-2	ASSPRWAQPQH
.	12	TRBJ1-1	TRBV4-2	ASSQGQGASEAF
once	14	TRBJ2-1	TRBV19	ASSIDPSGSGNEQF
.	11	TRBJ2-7	TRBV29-1	SVRGGQQYQQY
.	11	TRBJ1-1	TRBV29-1	SVLRDWSTEAF
few	11	TRBJ2-3	TRBV9	ASSVDRADTQY
.	14	TRBJ1-3	TRBV19	ASSLLQVNPGNTIY
.	15	TRBJ1-3	TRBV21-1	ASSKMGGSYSGNTIY
.	12	TRBJ2-3	TRBV14	ASSQGAGTDTQY
.	11	TRBJ1-3	TRBV19	ASSMRAGNTIY
few	12	TRBJ1-6	TRBV6-2/TRBV6-3	ASSSDIVNSPLH
.	13	TRBJ1-2	TRBV4-2	ASSQGQSPNYGYT
.	12	TRBJ1-5	TRBV19	ASGGQFFGQPQH
.	13	TRBJ1-3	TRBV11-3	ASSSGTGAGNTIY
.	11	TRBJ2-5	TRBV18	ASYEDRQETQY
.	14	TRBJ2-1	TRBV13	ASSLITTTAYNEQF
.	15	TRBJ2-2	TRBV3-1/TRBV3-2	ASSRRTSGTSTGELF
.	12	TRBJ2-7	TRBV29-1	SVRLAGLDYEQY
.	15	TRBJ2-6	TRBV19	ASSTPGQGSGANVLT
.	11	TRBJ1-2	TRBV2	ASSDGQIYGYT
.	11	TRBJ1-5	TRBV30	AWSSHRDQPQH
.	13	TRBJ1-5	TRBV4-3	ASSQGGTGDQPQH
few	14	TRBJ1-1	TRBV25-1	ASSGTGGLGGTEAF
.	11	TRBJ2-7	TRBV7-9	ASSLTSGGEQY
.	12	TRBJ2-7	TRBV7-7	ASSPGAGSYEQY
.	14	TRBJ2-1	TRBV19	ASSKGWTSDDNEQF
.	16	TRBJ2-7	TRBV4-2	ASSYQADTGTGSYEQY
once	11	TRBJ1-5	TRBV19	ASRGTLGQPQH
.	14	TRBJ2-3	TRBV4-1	ATSQTGAGGPDTQY
.	11	TRBJ1-2	TRBV6-5	ASSYSIGVSYT
.	12	TRBJ2-1	TRBV7-8	ASSLALLAGEQF
.	11	TRBJ2-7	TRBV20-1	SASTGVGYEQY
.	14	TRBJ2-2	TRBV12-5	ASGLVTSGKSGELF
.	14	TRBJ2-5	TRBV6-5	ASSYSLLAGVKTQY
once	13	TRBJ1-2	TRBV6-5	ASSYSTQGARGYT
once	13	TRBJ2-7	TRBV5-3	ARSLAARSGYEQY
.	11	TRBJ2-2	TRBV24-1	ATGTGGTGELF